This T cell receptor (beta chain) was sequenced in a study of shared clonotypes between healthy human individuals (TCRdb year 2020). Study-level background: A couple of women and a few men aged 18 to 49 years were included in the cohort. For each donor, CD4 naive and CD4 memory were each given three plates, CD8 naive was given two plates, and CD8 memory was given one plate. The study deeply sequenced blood TCR repertoires of five healthy adults to estimate repertoire size and the extent of clonotype sharing between individuals. Libraries were prepared and TCR repertoires were sequenced by different laboratories using diverse techniques, in order to increase sequencing depth and limit assay-specific biases. Each donor's leukapheresis produced roughly between about 0.8 and 8.9 billion PBMCs.

To note about this clone: No antigen is known for it. Per-base quality was not reported, and no clone a single base away is much larger than it.

Using the deep immunoSEQ assay, multiplex PCR amplified TCR CDR3 regions from genomic DNA. For each cell subset, the extracted genomic DNA was distributed evenly across all wells of several immunoSEQ 96-well plates, and each plate served as one replicate. For sorted subsets, 200 to 250 ng of genomic DNA, equivalent to 25,000 to 35,000 T cell genomes, went into each replicate PCR. Purified libraries were measured with a Qubit 3.0 fluorometer, size-checked on a Bioanalyzer 2100, and measured again with the KAPA Library Quantification kit. A separate single-read 150-cycle Illumina NextSeq 550 flow cell was used to sequence each immunoSEQ 96-well plate. Processing in the source paper ran as follows. Because only junctional sequences without quality scores were contained in the immunoSEQ output, filtering matching that applied to full-length reads could not be performed. Sequences were annotated with PyIR, a Python wrapper for IgBLAST v1.9, and V/J genes and CDR3 were assigned using IMGT germline references. Any read was removed if the V/J assignment was weak (E-value above 1e-6), the CDR3 was missing, or the read contained stop codons, out-of-frame junctions, or ambiguous translated residues. V3J clonotypes were defined by identical inferred V gene, J gene, and CDR3 amino acid sequence. Percentage overlap between repertoires was calculated by dividing the number of shared unique clonotypes by the size of the smaller repertoire. RTK rarefaction, the Chao1 estimator, and Recon v2.1 estimates of unobserved clonotypes were used to assess repertoire richness. OLGA was used to compute generation probabilities for all TCRbeta clonotypes that the gDNA method yielded from several donors. As stored in TCRdb, this immuneACCESS dataset retains in-frame rearrangements with V and J assigned. A fraction of the clones does not appear; measured against another copy, unresolved V genes explain less than half of the discrepancy, and the remainder lacks a known reason. That table is the source of V, J and clone size, and D and trimming were worked out from the DNA. This sample lists around 2,100,000 clones; about 95% were detected once. Clones ranked in the top ten supply 1% to 1.5% of the sample.

CD8 naive samples were CD45RO-negative cells positively selected for CCR7, giving a CD45RA+CCR7+ population that excluded TemRA cells. The donors were healthy, HIV-negative adults with no recently reported acute infections or vaccinations. Only Caucasian adults living in Nashville, Tennessee, USA were represented among the donors. Blood was collected by leukapheresis, and PBMCs were isolated by Ficoll-Histopaque density gradient centrifugation and then cryopreserved in liquid nitrogen vapor phase. Purity and quantity of every magnetically sorted T cell population were checked by analytical flow cytometry. Genomic DNA was isolated from every sorted fraction and measured by UV absorbance on a Nanodrop 2000c. General study outcomes and caveats: Naive subsets generally had larger estimated clonotype richness than memory subsets did. When a handful of donors were compared, the shared fraction of clonotypes was 5% to 6.5% for naive CD4, 3.5% to 4% for naive CD8, roughly 2.5% for memory CD4, and around 0.37% for memory CD8. Sampling was restricted to blood, and TCR repertoires in tissues likely differ from the TCR repertoires found in blood. Because the study included a small number of donors, the genetic and exposure-history diversity represented was limited. Rarefaction of sorted-subset datasets indicated incomplete sequencing despite the large sequencing depth. Compared with non-shared clonotypes, clonotypes shared by all four sorted-subset donors had higher generation probabilities. Pairwise subsampling led to the expectation that sequencing depth would affect the degree of clonotype sharing among donors.

The CDR3 contains 14 residues, cysteine and phenylalanine counted. CDR3 DNA only is kept here, 42 bases in frame from base 1. The germline V gene supplies CDR1 SGHAT and CDR2 FQNNGV. A distance of 15 bases separates the germline ends of V and J, which lose 5 bases and 7 bases respectively. The sequence links TRBV11-2 to TRBJ2-1; matching of 5 bases hints at TRBD2 as the D gene. The receptor's source is a man between 18 and 29 years old in good health. Material: naive CD8+ T cells sorted from blood. Per the publication, the cell subset or site label means: CD45RA+CCR7+. Read as DNA, the sequence is TGTGCCAGCAGCCTTATTGGGAGTTTTAATGAGCAGTTCTTC. Its translation is CASSLIGSFNEQFF.